The rows below give T cell receptor beta chains drawn from one sample of a study of blood T cell repertoires in COVID-19. Produced via immunoSEQ multiplex PCR; TCRdb's table is partial and in-frame only. The sample includes hundreds of thousands of clones, 90% of them seen just once. Sequenced: PBMCs or T cells enriched from blood (not recorded which). Receptors were obtained from a man aged 45-60 years who had been exposed to COVID-19. CDR3s include the opening cysteine and the closing phenylalanine or tryptophan. The D gene is left open where the match is weak. Clone size is stated in some rows and not others, as once, few, many or a class when expanded.

>-|-|TRBV10-1|TRBJ2-2
CASSRQGGTGELFF
TGCGCCAGCAGTCGACAGGGAGGCACCGGGGAGCTGTTTTTT
>-|-|TRBV30|TRBJ1-5
CAWSPGGTVNQPQHF
TGTGCCTGGAGCCCGGGGGGGACGGTCAATCAGCCCCAGCATTTT
>TRBD1|-|TRBV5-5|TRBJ1-2
CASSLDRGPYGYTF
TGTGCCAGCAGCCTAGACAGGGGCCCTTATGGCTACACCTTC
>-|-|TRBV9|TRBJ2-7
CASSVSTSYEQYF
TGTGCCAGCAGCGTAAGCACCTCCTACGAGCAGTACTTC
>TRBD1|-|TRBV11-1|TRBJ2-1
CASSSTGTVYNEQFF
TGTGCCAGCAGCTCTACCGGGACAGTCTACAATGAGCAGTTCTTC
>-|-|TRBV5-8|TRBJ1-6
CASSSPGHLYNSPLHF
TGTGCCAGCAGCTCTCCGGGACATCTCTATAATTCACCCCTCCACTTT
>TRBD1|-|TRBV5-1|TRBJ1-1
CASSLRDSTEAFF
TGCGCCAGCAGCTTGAGGGACAGCACTGAAGCTTTCTTT
>-|once|TRBV28|TRBJ1-1
CASSSGGEAFF
TGTGCCAGCAGTTCCGGGGGGGAAGCTTTCTTT
>TRBD1|-|TRBV28|TRBJ1-1
CASSFRGRRLYTEAFF
TGTGCCAGCAGTTTTAGGGGGCGCAGGTTGTACACTGAAGCTTTCTTT
>TRBD1|-|TRBV5-1|TRBJ1-3
CASRPDRAVVTIYF
TGCGCCAGCAGACCCGACAGGGCGGTCGTCACCATATATTTT
>-|-|TRBV7-3|TRBJ1-1
CASSPTVVPRPNTEAFF
TGTGCCAGCAGCCCGACCGTTGTTCCTAGGCCCAACACTGAAGCTTTCTTT
>-|-|TRBV2|TRBJ1-2
CASIVLVYGYTF
TGTGCCAGCATTGTTCTCGTCTATGGCTACACCTTC
>-|-|TRBV5-6|TRBJ1-5
CASSQTGKFNNQPQHF
TGTGCCAGCAGCCAAACAGGGAAGTTCAACAATCAGCCCCAGCATTTT
>-|-|TRBV2|TRBJ1-6
CASRRGSYNSPLHF
TGTGCCAGCAGAAGGGGATCCTATAATTCACCCCTCCACTTT
>TRBD2|-|TRBV7-9|TRBJ2-1
CASSFFSGSRLHEQFF
TGTGCCAGCAGTTTCTTCAGCGGGAGTAGGCTTCATGAGCAGTTCTTC
>TRBD2|few|TRBV18|TRBJ2-1
CASSQGLAGGNEQFF
TGTGCCAGCTCACAGGGACTAGCGGGAGGTAATGAGCAGTTCTTC
>TRBD1|once|TRBV7-2|TRBJ1-2
CASSQGASDNGYTF
TGTGCCAGCAGCCAGGGGGCCTCTGATAATGGCTACACCTTC
>-|-|TRBV10-2|TRBJ1-2
CASSEPGANYGYTF
TGCGCCAGCAGTGAGCCAGGGGCAAACTATGGCTACACCTTC
>-|-|TRBV5-1|TRBJ1-1
CASRPQGSSTEAFF
TGCGCCAGCAGACCTCAGGGTTCGAGCACTGAAGCTTTCTTT
>-|-|TRBV24-1|TRBJ1-4
CATSVDIMAGPNEKLFF
TGTGCCACCAGTGTAGACATCATGGCAGGGCCAAATGAAAAACTGTTTTTT
>TRBD1|-|TRBV5-1|TRBJ1-3
CASSLLTGGGNTIYF
TGCGCCAGCAGCCTTCTGACAGGGGGTGGAAACACCATATATTTT
>TRBD2|-|TRBV7-8|TRBJ2-1
CASSSGLALYNEQFF
TGTGCCAGCAGCTCGGGACTAGCCTTGTACAATGAGCAGTTCTTC
>-|-|TRBV6-1|TRBJ2-1
CASSESPGLNYNEQFF
TGTGCCAGCAGTGAATCCCCGGGACTTAACTACAATGAGCAGTTCTTC
>-|-|TRBV27|TRBJ2-5
CASSSSYQETQYF
TGTGCCAGCAGTTCCTCCTATCAAGAGACCCAGTACTTC
>TRBD2|-|TRBV4-1|TRBJ2-3
CASSQLGLTSTDTQYF
TGCGCCAGCAGCCAACTGGGACTAACCAGCACAGATACGCAGTATTTT
>-|-|TRBV21-1|TRBJ2-1
CASSDGSSYNEQFF
TGTGCCAGCAGCGACGGGAGTTCCTACAATGAGCAGTTCTTC
>-|-|TRBV25-1|TRBJ1-6
CASSVAGAGNSPLHF
TGTGCCAGCAGTGTTGCGGGGGCGGGTAATTCACCCCTCCACTTT
>TRBD2|once|TRBV29-1|TRBJ2-2
CSVRGAGELFF
TGCAGCGTCCGGGGGGCCGGGGAGCTGTTTTTT
>TRBD2|-|TRBV5-1|TRBJ2-3
CASRSWSSGSTDTQYF
TGCGCCAGCAGGTCCTGGAGTAGCGGGAGTACAGATACGCAGTATTTT
>-|-|TRBV4-1|TRBJ1-4
CASSQEMARIIRNEKLFF
TGCGCCAGCAGCCAAGAAATGGCCCGAATCATACGTAATGAAAAACTGTTTTTT
>-|-|TRBV7-2|TRBJ1-1
CASSAQGWDTEAFF
TGTGCCAGCAGCGCACAGGGATGGGACACTGAAGCTTTCTTT
>-|-|TRBV12-5|TRBJ1-5
CASGLRENQPQHF
TGTGCTAGTGGTTTGCGGGAGAATCAGCCCCAGCATTTT
>-|-|TRBV27|TRBJ1-2
CASSSKGQQLANYGYTF
TGTGCCAGCAGCTCTAAGGGGCAGCAGTTAGCTAACTATGGCTACACCTTC
>TRBD2|-|TRBV3-1/TRBV3-2|TRBJ2-3
CASSQGPSGTTDTQYF
TGTGCCAGCAGCCAAGGACCCAGCGGGACCACAGATACGCAGTATTTT
>TRBD2|-|TRBV7-2|TRBJ2-7
CASSLAPGLATYEQYF
TGTGCCAGCAGCTTAGCCCCGGGACTAGCTACCTACGAGCAGTACTTC
>TRBD1|-|TRBV27|TRBJ1-1
CASSIGQGNTEAFF
TGTGCCAGCAGTATAGGACAGGGGAACACTGAAGCTTTCTTT
>-|-|TRBV20-1|TRBJ1-1
CSARDRTQAFF
TGCAGTGCTAGAGATAGGACACAGGCTTTCTTT
>-|-|TRBV7-2|TRBJ2-2
CASSPGQFTGELFF
TGTGCCAGCAGCCCCGGACAGTTCACCGGGGAGCTGTTTTTT
>-|-|TRBV14|TRBJ1-2
CASSHADRNYGYTF
TGTGCCAGCAGCCACGCCGACAGAAACTATGGCTACACCTTC
>TRBD1|-|TRBV6-5|TRBJ1-2
CASRPTGNANYGYTF
TGTGCCAGCCGACCGACAGGGAACGCTAACTATGGCTACACCTTC
>TRBD1|-|TRBV3-1/TRBV3-2|TRBJ1-2
CASSLRQGQLGYGYTF
TGTGCCAGCAGCCTCAGACAGGGCCAGCTAGGCTATGGCTACACCTTC
>TRBD2|-|TRBV9|TRBJ2-2
CASSVMGGTGELFF
TGTGCCAGCAGCGTAATGGGGGGGACCGGGGAGCTGTTTTTT
>TRBD2|once|TRBV18|TRBJ2-1
CASSQDLLAGGFVNEQFF
TGTGCCAGCTCCCAAGACCTTCTAGCGGGAGGCTTTGTCAATGAGCAGTTCTTC
>-|few|TRBV3-1/TRBV3-2|TRBJ1-1
CASSPTEGSAGAFF
TGTGCCAGCAGCCCTACCGAGGGAAGCGCGGGAGCTTTCTTT
>-|-|TRBV15|TRBJ2-7
CATSSRGSLGEQYF
TGTGCCACCAGCAGTCGGGGGTCCCTGGGCGAGCAGTACTTC
>-|-|TRBV7-9|TRBJ2-1
CASSFVEGAPGQFF
TGTGCCAGCAGCTTCGTGGAGGGGGCGCCGGGACAGTTCTTC
>-|once|TRBV5-1|TRBJ2-2
CASSLEAGANTGELFF
TGCGCCAGCAGCTTGGAGGCAGGGGCGAACACCGGGGAGCTGTTTTTT
>-|-|TRBV19|TRBJ2-7
CASSMYREGEQYF
TGTGCCAGTAGTATGTACAGGGAGGGCGAGCAGTACTTC
>TRBD2|once|TRBV24-1|TRBJ2-1
CATSDPTFTLAGDNEQFF
TGTGCCACCAGTGATCCCACCTTTACTCTAGCGGGAGACAATGAGCAGTTCTTC
>-|-|TRBV28|TRBJ1-4
CASSPWAENNEKLFF
TGTGCCAGCAGTCCTTGGGCAGAGAATAATGAAAAACTGTTTTTT
>-|-|TRBV7-9|TRBJ1-3
CASKSGSSGNTIYF
TGTGCCAGCAAAAGCGGGAGCTCTGGAAACACCATATATTTT
>-|-|TRBV6-5|TRBJ1-1
CAWGAGNTEAFF
TGTGCCTGGGGAGCAGGGAACACTGAAGCTTTCTTT
>TRBD1|-|TRBV5-8|TRBJ1-6
CASSLEAGGSPLHF
TGTGCCAGCAGCTTGGAGGCAGGGGGATCACCCCTCCACTTT
>-|-|TRBV3-1/TRBV3-2|TRBJ2-5
CASSQVSRQGYIQETQYF
TGTGCCAGCAGCCAGGTCTCTCGGCAGGGCTACATCCAAGAGACCCAGTACTTC
>TRBD2|once|TRBV7-2|TRBJ2-1
CASSFGGGSSYNEQFF
TGTGCCAGCAGTTTTGGCGGGGGAAGCTCCTACAATGAGCAGTTCTTC
>TRBD1|-|TRBV24-1|TRBJ2-7
CATSSTGGTYEQYF
TGTGCCACCAGTTCGACAGGGGGGACCTACGAGCAGTACTTC
>-|-|TRBV6-5|TRBJ1-2
CASSYSYRVEGGYTF
TGTGCCAGCAGTTACTCGTACAGGGTGGAAGGGGGCTACACCTTC